This passage covers 10 T cell receptor beta chains from one sample sequenced in a study of cytomegalovirus exposure and HLA in healthy donors. TCRdb keeps only in-frame clones here, not all; method: immunoSEQ multiplex PCR. The data show approximately 280,000 clones, with 88% seen just once and around 0.92% held by the top ten. The sequenced material came from PBMCs. These TCRs come from a young woman in good health and CMV-seronegative.

The chain is built from TRBV28 and TRBJ2-7; 7 nucleotides match TRBD2. The CDR3 loop spans 15 amino acids. With 3 bases clipped from V and 2 bases from J, the junction kept 7 bases outside the gene matches. Germline assignment: CDR1 MDHEN and CDR2 SYDVKM. The CDR3 sequence: CASSLGGGTTYEQYF. CDR3 nucleotide sequence: TGTGCCAGCAGTTTGGGGGGTGGGACTACCTACGAGCAGTACTTC.

The chain carries TRBV18 and TRBJ1-4, with TRBD1 matching 7 bases. V gave up 2 bases and J gave up 7 bases; unmatched junction bases: 10. This CDR3 spans 16 amino acids. Germline V CDR1 and CDR2: KGHSH, LQKENI. DNA for the CDR3: TGTGCCAGCTCACCAAACCCACAGGGGAAAGGTGAAAAACTGTTTTTT. Protein: CASSPNPQGKGEKLFF.

The chain is built from TRBV19 and TRBJ1-1; D uncertain. The CDR3 has 14 residues. The V gene lost 3 bases and the J gene lost 4 bases, with 12 bases spanning the gap. Germline V CDR1 and CDR2: LNHDA, SQIVND (reference sequence). The CDR3 DNA reads TGTGCCAGTAGTATTATGGGCGCTGGCACTGAAGCTTTCTTT. Its protein product is CASSIMGAGTEAFF.

The chain recombines TRBV27 with TRBJ2-3; 13 positions match TRBD2. The J segment lost 8 bases and the V segment lost 2 bases, leaving 10 bases of the junction unmatched. CDR3 length: 17 residues. The germline V gene has CDR1 MNHEY and CDR2 SMNVEV (reference sequence). CDR3 in DNA: TGTGCCAGCAGTTTACCGCAGACTAGCGGGAGGCAGAGTACGCAGTATTTT. Protein sequence: CASSLPQTSGRQSTQYF.

The chain carries TRBV28 and TRBJ1-1; tentative D call: TRBD1 (5 bases). Germline loops: CDR1 MDHEN, CDR2 SYDVKM. The V gene lost 5 bases and the J gene lost 4 bases, with 17 bases spanning the gap. CDR3 length: 15 amino acids. CDR3 nucleotides: TGTGCCAGCAGTCCTATGACCGGGGGTGTCACTGAAGCTTTCTTT. It translates to CASSPMTGGVTEAFF.

In DNA, the CDR3 is TGTGCCAGCAGTCCGATTCTTACTAAGGGCAGGGGGCTTATTGTCAATGAGCAGTTCTTC. It specifies CASSPILTKGRGLIVNEQFF. The chain links TRBV28 to TRBJ2-1; 8 nucleotides align to TRBD1. This CDR3 is 20 amino acids long. Germline CDR1 MDHEN, CDR2 SYDVKM. Trimming cost V 5 bases and J 6 bases; bases outside gene matches: 24.

This rearrangement joins TRBV19 to TRBJ2-1; D remains unclear. This CDR3 region has 16 residues. From germline, CDR1 is LNHDA and CDR2 SQIVND (reference sequence). With 1 base removed from V and 3 bases from J, the gap between germline ends came to 13 bases. The CDR3 DNA is TGTGCCAGTAGTATAGGACTTAACCCCTACTACAATGAGCAGTTCTTC. Translated: CASSIGLNPYYNEQFF. Full variable domain (outside the CDR3, taken from reference TRBV19 and TRBJ2-1): DGGITQSPKYLFRKEGQNVTLSCEQNLNHDAMYWYRQDPGQGLRLIYYSQIVNDFQKGDIAEGYSVSREKKESFPLTVTSAQKNPTAFYLCASSIGLNPYYNEQFFGPGTRLTVL.

The genes are TRBV11-3 and TRBJ1-1; tentative D call: TRBD1 (6 bases). Germline CDR1 reads SGHNT; CDR2 reads YENEEA. CDR3 length: 13 residues. The V end lost 0 bases, the J end lost 8 bases, and 10 bases lay between the germline ends. The CDR3 protein is CASSLDHGTEAFF. Here the CDR3 DNA reads TGTGCCAGCAGCTTAGATCATGGGACAGAAGCTTTCTTT.

V gene TRBV7-8 combines with J gene TRBJ1-3; D unclear. There are 15 residues in the CDR3. V shed 3 bases and J shed 2 bases, with 11 bases lying between them. Germline V gene data show CDR1 as SGHVS and CDR2 as FQNEAQ. CDR3 DNA sequence: TGTGCCAGCAGCTTCGAGGAGGCAGCTGGAAACACCATATATTTT. Its translation is CASSFEEAAGNTIYF.

V usage is TRBV6-5 and J usage is TRBJ2-3, with D tentatively TRBD1 (7 bases). The CDR3 runs 11 residues. Trimming cost V 6 bases and J 9 bases, with 10 bases left between them. CDR1 and CDR2 from the germline V gene are MNHEY and SVGAGI. The CDR3 spells CASSGGGTQYF. The CDR3 DNA sequence: TGTGCCAGCAGCGGAGGGGGCACGCAGTATTTT.